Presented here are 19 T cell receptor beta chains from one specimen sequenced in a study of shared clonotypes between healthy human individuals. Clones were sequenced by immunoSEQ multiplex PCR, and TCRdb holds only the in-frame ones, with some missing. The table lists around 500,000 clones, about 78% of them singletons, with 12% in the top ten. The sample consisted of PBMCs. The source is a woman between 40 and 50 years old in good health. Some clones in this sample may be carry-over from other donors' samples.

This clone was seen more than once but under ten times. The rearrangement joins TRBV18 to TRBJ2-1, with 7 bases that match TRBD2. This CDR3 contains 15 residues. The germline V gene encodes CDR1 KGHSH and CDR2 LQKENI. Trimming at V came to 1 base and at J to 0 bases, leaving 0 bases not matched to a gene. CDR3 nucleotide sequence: TGTGCCAGCTCACCACTAGCGGGCTCCTACAATGAGCAGTTCTTC. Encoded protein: CASSPLAGSYNEQFF.

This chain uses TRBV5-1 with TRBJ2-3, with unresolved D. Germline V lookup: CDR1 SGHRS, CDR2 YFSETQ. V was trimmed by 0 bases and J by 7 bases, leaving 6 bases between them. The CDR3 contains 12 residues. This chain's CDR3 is CASSLDFNTQYF. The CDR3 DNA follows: TGCGCCAGCAGCTTGGATTTTAATACGCAGTATTTT.

Here the CDR3 DNA reads TGTGCCAGTAGACGGGGCTCCGGGGAGCTGTTTTTT. This sequence encodes CASRRGSGELFF. The V call is TRBV19, the J call TRBJ2-2; D is perhaps TRBD1 or TRBD2 (5 bases each). The CDR3 is 12 residues long. Trimming took 6 bases from V and 6 from J, leaving 8 bases between them. Germline assignment: CDR1 LNHDA and CDR2 SQIVND (reference sequence).

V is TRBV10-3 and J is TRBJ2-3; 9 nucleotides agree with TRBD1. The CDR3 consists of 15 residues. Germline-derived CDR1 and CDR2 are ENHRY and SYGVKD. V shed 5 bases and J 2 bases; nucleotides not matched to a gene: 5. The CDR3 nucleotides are TGTGCCATCAGTATAGACAGGGGGAACACAGATACGCAGTATTTT. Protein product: CAISIDRGNTDTQYF.

CDR3 residues: CASSLGGPEQFF. CDR3 bases: TGTGCCAGCAGCTTAGGGGGCCCCGAGCAGTTCTTC. The chain is built from TRBV11-1 and TRBJ2-1, with a tentative D call TRBD1 (5 bases). The V gene lost 1 base and the J gene lost 10 bases, with 8 bases spanning the gap. Germline loops: CDR1 SGHAT, CDR2 FQDESV (reference sequence). This CDR3 contains 12 residues.

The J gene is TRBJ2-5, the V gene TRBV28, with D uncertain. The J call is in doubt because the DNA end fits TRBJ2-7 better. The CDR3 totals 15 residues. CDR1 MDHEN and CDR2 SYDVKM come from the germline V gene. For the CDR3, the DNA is TGTGCCAGCAGTACATCTTCTAAGTATAGCTACGAGCAGTACTTC. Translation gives CASSTSSKYSYEQYF.

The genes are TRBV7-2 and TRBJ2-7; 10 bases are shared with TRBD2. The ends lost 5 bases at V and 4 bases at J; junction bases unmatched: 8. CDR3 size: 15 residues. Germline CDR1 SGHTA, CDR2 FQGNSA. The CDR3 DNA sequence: TGTGCCAGCAGCCCCCCTAGCGGGAGCGCTTACGAGCAGTACTTC. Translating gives CASSPPSGSAYEQYF.

CDR3 nucleotide sequence: TGTGCCAGCAGCGAGGTACCGGGACACCGGACTGGGGCTTTCTTT. Amino acids: CASSEVPGHRTGAFF. The genes are TRBV9 and TRBJ1-1; weak D call: TRBD1 (6 bases). Looked up from germline, CDR1 is SGDLS and CDR2 is YYNGEE. CDR3 length equals 15 residues. V lost 3 bases and J lost 11, with 23 bases in between.

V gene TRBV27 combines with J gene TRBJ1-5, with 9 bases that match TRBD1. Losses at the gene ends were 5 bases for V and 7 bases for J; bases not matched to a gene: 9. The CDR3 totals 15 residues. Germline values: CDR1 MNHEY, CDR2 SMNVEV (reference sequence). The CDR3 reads CASSRGTGNEQPQHF. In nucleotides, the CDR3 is TGTGCCAGCAGTCGCGGGACAGGGAATGAGCAGCCCCAGCATTTT.

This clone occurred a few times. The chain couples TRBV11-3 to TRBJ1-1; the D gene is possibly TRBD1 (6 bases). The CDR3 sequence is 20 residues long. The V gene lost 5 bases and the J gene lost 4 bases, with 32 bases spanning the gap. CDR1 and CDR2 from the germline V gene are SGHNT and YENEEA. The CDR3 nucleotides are TGTGCCAGCAGCACCAAACTACCGCGGGCCCAGCGGGGACACACCACTGAAGCTTTCTTT. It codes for CASSTKLPRAQRGHTTEAFF.

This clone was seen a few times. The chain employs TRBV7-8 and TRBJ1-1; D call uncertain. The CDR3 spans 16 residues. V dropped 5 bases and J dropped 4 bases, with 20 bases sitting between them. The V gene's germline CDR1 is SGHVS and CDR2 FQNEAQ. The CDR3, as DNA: TGTGCCAGCAGCCCATCTCCGACTGCAGCGAGCACTGAAGCTTTCTTT. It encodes CASSPSPTAASTEAFF.

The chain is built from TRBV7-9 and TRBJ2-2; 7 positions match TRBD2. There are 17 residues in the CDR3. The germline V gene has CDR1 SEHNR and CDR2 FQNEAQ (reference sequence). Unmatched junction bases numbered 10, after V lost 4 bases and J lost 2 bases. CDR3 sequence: CASSYAPAGSNTGELFF. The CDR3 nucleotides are TGTGCCAGCAGCTACGCCCCAGCGGGGTCCAACACCGGGGAGCTGTTTTTT.

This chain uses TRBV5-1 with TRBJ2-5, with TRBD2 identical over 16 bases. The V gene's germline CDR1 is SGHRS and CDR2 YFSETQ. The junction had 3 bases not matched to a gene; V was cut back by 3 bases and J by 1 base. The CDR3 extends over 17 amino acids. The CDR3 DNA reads TGCGCCAGCAGCTCCGGGACTAGCGGGAGGGCCCAAGAGACCCAGTACTTC. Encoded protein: CASSSGTSGRAQETQYF.

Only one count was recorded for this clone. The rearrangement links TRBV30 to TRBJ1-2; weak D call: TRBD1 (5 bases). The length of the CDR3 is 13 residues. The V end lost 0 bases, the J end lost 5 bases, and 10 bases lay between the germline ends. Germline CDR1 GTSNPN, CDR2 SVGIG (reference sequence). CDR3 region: CAWSVQWTYGYTF. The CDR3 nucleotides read TGTGCCTGGAGTGTACAGTGGACATATGGCTACACCTTC.

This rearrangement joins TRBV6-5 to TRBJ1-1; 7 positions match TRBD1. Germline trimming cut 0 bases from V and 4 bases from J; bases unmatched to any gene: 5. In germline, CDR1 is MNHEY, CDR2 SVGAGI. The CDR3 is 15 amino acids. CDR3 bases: TGTGCCAGCAGTTACTCGAGTGCAGGGGGCACTGAAGCTTTCTTT. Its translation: CASSYSSAGGTEAFF.

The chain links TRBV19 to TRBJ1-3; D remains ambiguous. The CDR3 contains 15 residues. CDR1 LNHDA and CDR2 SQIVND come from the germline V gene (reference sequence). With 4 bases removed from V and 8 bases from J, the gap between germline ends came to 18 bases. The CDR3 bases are TGTGCCAGTAGTACCATTGCTTCGGGAGAACACACCATATATTTT. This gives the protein CASSTIASGEHTIYF.

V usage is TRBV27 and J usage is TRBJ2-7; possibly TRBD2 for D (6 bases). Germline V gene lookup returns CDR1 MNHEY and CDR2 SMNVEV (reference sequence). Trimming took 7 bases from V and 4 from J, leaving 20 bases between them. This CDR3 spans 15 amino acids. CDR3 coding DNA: TGTGCCAGCACCCCTGGGGGACTGGGATATTACGAGCAGTACTTC. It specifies CASTPGGLGYYEQYF.

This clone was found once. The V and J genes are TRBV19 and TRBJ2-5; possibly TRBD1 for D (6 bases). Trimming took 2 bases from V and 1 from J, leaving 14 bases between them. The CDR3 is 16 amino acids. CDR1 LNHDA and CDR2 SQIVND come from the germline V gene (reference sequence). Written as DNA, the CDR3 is TGTGCCAGTAGTATAACAGGGCGCGGAGTCCAAGAGACCCAGTACTTC. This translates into CASSITGRGVQETQYF. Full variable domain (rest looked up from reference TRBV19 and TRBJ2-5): DGGITQSPKYLFRKEGQNVTLSCEQNLNHDAMYWYRQDPGQGLRLIYYSQIVNDFQKGDIAEGYSVSREKKESFPLTVTSAQKNPTAFYLCASSITGRGVQETQYFGPGTRLLVL.

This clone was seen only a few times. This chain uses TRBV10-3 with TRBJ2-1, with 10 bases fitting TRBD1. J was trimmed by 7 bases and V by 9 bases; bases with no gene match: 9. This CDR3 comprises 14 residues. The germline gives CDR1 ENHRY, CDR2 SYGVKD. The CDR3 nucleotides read TGTGCCATTTCCGGGACAGGGGTGGGGAATGAGCAGTTCTTC. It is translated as CAISGTGVGNEQFF.